A single T cell receptor (beta chain) is shown here with its context. This sample stems from a study of blood T cell repertoires in COVID-19. TCRdb's table, derived via immunoSEQ multiplex PCR, lists solely in-frame clones and lacks some. The table lists roughly 120,000 clones, roughly 80% of them singletons. The receptor's source is a human donor in a cohort sampled during active or convalescent COVID-19. Sequencing input: peripheral blood.

This CDR3 is CASRSRDTGELFF. CDR3 in DNA: TGTGCCAGCAGATCCAGGGACACCGGGGAGCTGTTTTTT. The genes are TRBV11-3 and TRBJ2-2, with D maybe TRBD1 (5 bases). The CDR3 contains 13 residues. Germline values: CDR1 SGHNT, CDR2 YENEEA. Between the trimmed V and J ends, which lost 6 bases and 3 bases, there was a span of 8 bases. Full variable domain (rest looked up from reference TRBV11-3 and TRBJ2-2): EAGVVQSPRYKIIEKKQPVAFWCNPISGHNTLYWYLQNLGQGPELLIRYENEEAVDDSQLPKDRFSAERLKGVDSTLKIQPAELGDSAVYLCASRSRDTGELFFGEGSRLTVL.